The 12 T cell receptor beta chains listed next were all sequenced from one sample in a study of cytomegalovirus exposure and HLA in healthy donors. The PCR ran on 60 Vbeta and 13 Jbeta primers. This table comes from immunoSEQ multiplex PCR, and its TCRdb copy is limited to in-frame clones, with some not included. In the table there are about 130,000 clones, roughly 84% of which are singletons. Sequenced input: PBMCs. All receptors come from a boy between 10 and 17 years old in good health and CMV-seronegative.

This chain links TRBV4-2 with TRBJ1-2; the match to TRBD1 covers 9 bases. CDR3 length: 15 residues. Losses at the gene ends were 0 bases for V and 7 bases for J; bases not matched to a gene: 6. Germline V CDR1 and CDR2: LGHNA, YNFKEQ. CDR3 in amino acids: CASSQDWTGAFGYTF. The CDR3 DNA reads TGTGCCAGCAGCCAAGATTGGACAGGGGCTTTTGGCTACACCTTC.

The chain uses TRBV6-5 and TRBJ2-4, with a possible D match to TRBD1 (6 bases). Per the germline V gene, CDR1 is MNHEY and CDR2 is SVGAGI. CDR3 length equals 14 residues. Trimming shortened V by 5 bases and J by 8 bases, and 16 bases separated the two germline ends. CDR3 bases: TGTGCCAGCAGTAAAACGACAGGTCGGGACATTCAGTACTTC. Its protein is CASSKTTGRDIQYF.

V and J are TRBV7-2 and TRBJ2-1; unclear D gene. The germline V and J ends were trimmed by 4 bases and 3 bases, with 13 bases remaining between them. CDR3 size: 15 residues. Germline V lookup: CDR1 SGHTA, CDR2 FQGNSA. The CDR3 loop is CASSSSSGYYNEQFF. CDR3 bases: TGTGCCAGCAGCTCATCTAGTGGTTACTACAATGAGCAGTTCTTC. The whole variable domain, filled in from reference TRBV7-2 and TRBJ2-1, reads GAGVSQSPSNKVTEKGKDVELRCDPISGHTALYWYRQSLGQGLEFLIYFQGNSAPDKSGLPSDRFSAERTGGSVSTLTIQRTQQEDSAVYLCASSSSSGYYNEQFFGPGTRLTVL.

Of note for this clone: This CDR3 is also generated by other DNA sequences in the sample. J is TRBJ2-1 and V is TRBV7-3; possible D gene TRBD2, 5 bases. Germline values: CDR1 SGHTA, CDR2 FQGTGA. The CDR3 contains 14 residues. V dropped 6 bases and J dropped 0 bases, with 9 bases sitting between them. CDR3 residues: CASSPAGSYNEQFF. DNA for the CDR3: TGTGCCAGCAGTCCCGCGGGCTCCTACAATGAGCAGTTCTTC.

The V gene is TRBV6-1, the J gene TRBJ1-6; D not resolved. The CDR3 spans 14 residues. V was shortened by 5 bases and J by 11 bases, with 16 bases between the two germline ends. Germline V lookup: CDR1 MNHNS, CDR2 SASEGT. The CDR3 sequence: CASSSDWGETPLHF. CDR3 nucleotide sequence: TGTGCCAGCAGTTCAGACTGGGGAGAGACACCCCTCCACTTT.

V gene TRBV7-9 combines with J gene TRBJ1-2; no clear D gene. Germline V lookup: CDR1 SEHNR, CDR2 FQNEAQ (reference sequence). The CDR3 consists of 14 residues. Trimming cost V 5 bases and J 4 bases, with 14 bases left between them. CDR3 bases: TGTGCCAGCAGCAGCCTAGGTCGTAGCTATGGCTACACCTTC. It codes for CASSSLGRSYGYTF.

The rearrangement links TRBV15 to TRBJ2-3; a weak D match, TRBD1 (5 bases). Germline V gene data show CDR1 as LNHNV and CDR2 as YYDKDF (reference sequence). The CDR3 contains 16 residues. The V end was cut by 1 base, the J end by 6 bases, with 17 bases between. The CDR3 region has the DNA TGTGCCACCAGCAGAGGGGATTCTGGTCAGGGTGATACGCAGTATTTT. Translating gives CATSRGDSGQGDTQYF.

The rearrangement links TRBV7-9 to TRBJ1-1; no reliable D call. This CDR3 contains 13 residues. Germline V lookup: CDR1 SEHNR, CDR2 FQNEAQ (reference sequence). Trimming removed 0 bases at V and 7 bases at J, with 9 bases between. In nucleotides, the CDR3 is TGTGCCAGCAGCTTAGCGCTAAGTCTTGAAGCTTTCTTT. Translation: CASSLALSLEAFF. Complete variable domain (other parts from reference TRBV7-9 and TRBJ1-1): DTGVSQNPRHKITKRGQNVTFRCDPISEHNRLYWYRQTLGQGPEFLTYFQNEAQLEKSRLLSDRFSAERPKGSFSTLEIQRTEQGDSAMYLCASSLALSLEAFFGQGTRLTVV.

The CDR3 is CASSQEAHNEQFF. CDR3 nucleotides: TGTGCCAGCAGCCAAGAGGCACACAATGAGCAGTTCTTC. The V and J genes are TRBV14 and TRBJ2-1; D unresolved. The CDR3 has 13 residues. Trimming left V 0 bases short and J 5 bases short, with 5 bases between. Germline lookup yields CDR1 SGHDN and CDR2 FVKESK.

The chain recombines TRBV5-4 with TRBJ2-5, with no clear D. With 4 bases removed from V and 5 bases from J, the gap between germline ends came to 12 bases. This CDR3 contains 13 residues. Germline CDR1 is SGHNT and CDR2 is YYREEE (reference sequence). The CDR3 reads CASSPWLEETQYF. As DNA, the CDR3 is TGTGCCAGCAGCCCGTGGCTAGAGGAGACCCAGTACTTC.

J is TRBJ1-2 and V is TRBV6-1; D may be TRBD1 (6 bases). The CDR3 is 13 residues long. CDR1 is MNHNS and CDR2 is SASEGT in the germline V gene. V lost 7 bases, J lost 1 base, and 10 bases lay in between. The CDR3 bases are TGTGCCAGCACCGAGGGGGTTAACTATGGCTACACCTTC. It yields the protein CASTEGVNYGYTF.

This clone was observed once. The chain has TRBV6-5 and TRBJ1-2; TRBD1 matches 7 bases. The V gene's germline CDR1 is MNHEY and CDR2 SVGAGI. The CDR3 covers 13 residues. Trimming removed 2 bases from V and 7 bases from J; junction bases left unmatched: 4. CDR3 sequence reads: CASSYEGARGYTF. CDR3 DNA sequence: TGTGCCAGCAGTTACGAGGGGGCGCGTGGCTACACCTTC.